The 23 T cell receptor beta chains listed next were all sequenced from one sample in a study of blood T cell repertoires in COVID-19. Libraries were prepared by immunoSEQ multiplex PCR; TCRdb keeps only in-frame clonotypes and omits some of them. The sample includes about 180,000 clones, 81% of them seen just once. The sample taken for sequencing was peripheral blood. The source is a woman aged 80 or over with COVID-19, enrolled during active disease.

The V call is TRBV4-2, the J call TRBJ1-2; 8 bases fit TRBD1. Germline lookup yields CDR1 LGHNA and CDR2 YNFKEQ. After removal of 0 bases from V and 8 bases from J, the junction contained 5 bases not matched to a gene. The CDR3 runs to 14 residues. The CDR3 sequence is CASSQDRTGKGYTF. CDR3 coding DNA: TGTGCCAGCAGCCAAGACAGGACAGGGAAGGGCTACACCTTC.

The chain joins TRBV19 to TRBJ2-2, with unresolved D. The CDR3 extends over 12 amino acids. V lost 3 bases and J 3 bases, leaving 2 bases between the germline ends. Germline V gives CDR1 LNHDA, CDR2 SQIVND (reference sequence). CDR3 DNA: TGTGCCAGTAGTATCTACACCGGGGAGCTGTTTTTT. Translation gives CASSIYTGELFF.

The rearrangement links TRBV5-6 to TRBJ2-7; 7 bases are a match to TRBD2. The J segment lost 3 bases and the V segment lost 0 bases, leaving 9 bases of the junction unmatched. Germline CDR1 reads SGHDT; CDR2 reads YYEEEE. The CDR3 loop spans 16 amino acids. The DNA of the CDR3 is TGTGCCAGCAGCTTGGTTCAGGGCCGGGAGGTCTACGAGCAGTACTTC. It encodes CASSLVQGREVYEQYF.

The gene calls are TRBV6-2 or TRBV6-3 and TRBJ2-3; TRBD2 agrees at 9 bases. Germline CDR1 and CDR2: MNHEY and SVGEGT. V lost 0 bases to trimming and J lost 5 bases; unmatched junction nucleotides: 3. The CDR3 is made up of 15 amino acids. CDR3 sequence reads: CASSYSGGGGDTQYF. CDR3 in DNA: TGTGCCAGCAGTTACTCTGGCGGGGGGGGAGATACGCAGTATTTT.

This clone occurred a few times. This rearrangement joins TRBV28 to TRBJ2-7, with 12 bases fitting TRBD1. V shed 6 bases and J 4 bases; nucleotides not matched to a gene: 4. This CDR3 is 14 amino acids long. Germline V gives CDR1 MDHEN, CDR2 SYDVKM. CDR3 region: CASSTGQGAYEQYF. As DNA, the CDR3 is TGTGCCAGCAGCACGGGACAGGGGGCGTACGAGCAGTACTTC.

V and J are TRBV3-1 (or the pseudogene TRBV3-2) and TRBJ1-1; 9 bases line up with TRBD1. Germline assignment: CDR1 LGHDT and CDR2 YNNKEL (reference sequence). This CDR3 region has 14 residues. V shed 5 bases and J 4 bases; nucleotides not matched to a gene: 5. CDR3 region: CASSYRGLSTEAFF. The CDR3 DNA reads as TGTGCCAGCAGCTACAGGGGGCTAAGCACTGAAGCTTTCTTT.

The J gene is TRBJ2-5, the V gene TRBV2; 9 nucleotides align to TRBD1. The CDR3 covers 17 residues. The ends lost 1 base at V and 5 bases at J; junction bases unmatched: 11. CDR1 and CDR2 from the germline V gene are SNHLY and FYNNEI. As DNA, the CDR3 is TGTGCCAGCAGTGAAGAGTACCGGACAGGGGTAAGGGAGACCCAGTACTTC. Translating gives CASSEEYRTGVRETQYF.

The chain links TRBV5-8 to TRBJ1-2; D is unclear. Germline loops: CDR1 SGHTS, CDR2 YDEGEE. Trimming removed 1 base from V and 5 bases from J, with 12 bases in between. The CDR3 runs 14 residues. CDR3 protein: CASSLRGLRYGYTF. The CDR3 nucleotides are TGTGCCAGCAGCTTGCGAGGGCTTCGGTATGGCTACACCTTC.

This clone was picked up one time. The rearrangement joins TRBV15 to TRBJ1-1; D gene ambiguous. CDR1 and CDR2 (germline): LNHNV, YYDKDF (reference sequence). The ends were cut back, 1 base at V and 3 bases at J, with 6 bases in the middle. The CDR3 sequence is 13 residues long. CDR3: CATSRAGYTEAFF. In DNA form, the CDR3 reads TGTGCCACCAGCAGAGCGGGGTACACTGAAGCTTTCTTT.

The rearrangement uses TRBV7-9 and TRBJ2-3, with no clear D. V lost 1 base and J lost 4, with 6 bases in between. CDR3 length: 13 amino acids. Germline CDR1 and CDR2: SEHNR and FQNEAQ (reference sequence). CDR3 sequence (DNA): TGTGCCAGCAGCTTAGTCGTATCAGATACGCAGTATTTT. Its translation: CASSLVVSDTQYF.

In this sample, this clone turned up a few times. V gene TRBV19 combines with J gene TRBJ2-2, with D perhaps matching TRBD1 (6 bases). Between the trimmed V and J ends, which lost 8 bases and 3 bases, there was a span of 13 bases. Germline V lookup: CDR1 LNHDA, CDR2 SQIVND (reference sequence). CDR3 length equals 14 residues. CDR3 in amino acids: CASERDTYTGELFF. The CDR3 DNA follows: TGTGCCAGTGAACGGGACACTTACACCGGGGAGCTGTTTTTT.

This clone showed up just a few times. V and J are TRBV5-6 and TRBJ2-3; 7 bases agree with TRBD2. Germline V lookup: CDR1 SGHDT, CDR2 YYEEEE. The CDR3 runs 17 residues. With V trimmed by 0 bases and J by 1 base, 8 bases remained unmatched. The CDR3 protein is CASSLELAYGGTDTQYF. CDR3 DNA: TGTGCCAGCAGCTTGGAACTAGCGTACGGTGGCACAGATACGCAGTATTTT. The whole variable domain, remainder taken from reference TRBV5-6 and TRBJ2-3, is DAGVTQSPTHLIKTRGQQVTLRCSPKSGHDTVSWYQQALGQGPQFIFQYYEEEERQRGNFPDRFSGHQFPNYSSELNVNALLLGDSALYLCASSLELAYGGTDTQYFGPGTRLTVL.

V usage is TRBV6-5 and J usage is TRBJ2-3, with TRBD2 matching 10 bases. The CDR3 is made up of 15 amino acids. Trimming cost V 4 bases and J 2 bases; bases outside gene matches: 3. Germline V gene lookup returns CDR1 MNHEY and CDR2 SVGAGI. CDR3 nucleotides: TGTGCCAGCAGTTTACTAGCGGGACCCACAGATACGCAGTATTTT. Translating it yields CASSLLAGPTDTQYF.

CDR3 DNA sequence: TGTGCCAGCAGCCAAGAAGCGACTTACATCTCCTACGAGCAGTACTTC. Its translation: CASSQEATYISYEQYF. The chain joins TRBV4-2 to TRBJ2-7; D is undetermined. Germline CDR1 reads LGHNA; CDR2 reads YNFKEQ. The CDR3 contains 16 residues. Between the trimmed V and J ends, which lost 0 bases and 0 bases, there was a span of 12 bases.

This clone was counted many times. The DNA of the CDR3 is TGTGCCAGCAGCTTAAATAGCGGTGATACGCAGTATTTT. This codes for CASSLNSGDTQYF. V usage is TRBV7-2 and J usage is TRBJ2-3, with D perhaps matching TRBD2 (6 bases). The ends were cut back, 2 bases at V and 6 bases at J, with 9 bases in the middle. The CDR3 has 13 residues. Germline lookup yields CDR1 SGHTA and CDR2 FQGNSA.

This chain uses TRBV6-5 with TRBJ1-2, with D tentatively TRBD1 (5 bases). This CDR3 spans 15 amino acids. V was trimmed by 0 bases and J by 5 bases, leaving 13 bases between them. Germline V CDR1 and CDR2: MNHEY, SVGAGI. The CDR3 DNA is TGTGCCAGCAGTTACTCAGGGGCCTCAATGTATGGCTACACCTTC. Its translation: CASSYSGASMYGYTF.

V and J are TRBV5-1 and TRBJ2-3; 8 bases fit TRBD2. CDR3 size: 18 residues. The germline V gene encodes CDR1 SGHRS and CDR2 YFSETQ. With 0 bases clipped from V and 0 bases from J, the junction kept 9 bases outside the gene matches. CDR3 sequence: CASSLAQRGGTSTDTQYF. The CDR3 DNA is TGCGCCAGCAGCTTGGCCCAACGGGGGGGGACGAGCACAGATACGCAGTATTTT.

This chain joins TRBV11-1 and TRBJ2-3; D unresolved. This CDR3 comprises 14 residues. Germline-derived CDR1 and CDR2 are SGHAT and FQDESV (reference sequence). V lost 1 base to trimming and J lost 2 bases, with 7 bases between them. CDR3 residues: CASSLGLNTDTQYF. CDR3 coding DNA: TGTGCCAGCAGCTTAGGGCTGAACACAGATACGCAGTATTTT. The variable domain in full, completed from reference TRBV11-1 and TRBJ2-3, reads EAEVAQSPRYKITEKSQAVAFWCDPISGHATLYWYRQILGQGPELLVQFQDESVVDDSQLPKDRFSAERLKGVDSTLKIQPAELGDSAMYLCASSLGLNTDTQYFGPGTRLTVL.

V is TRBV28 and J is TRBJ2-2, with TRBD1 matching over 8 bases. V lost 5 bases to trimming and J lost 0 bases; unmatched junction nucleotides: 17. Germline CDR1 reads MDHEN; CDR2 reads SYDVKM. The CDR3 spans 20 residues. The chain's CDR3 is CASSPMPYRGSLTNTGELFF. The CDR3 DNA reads as TGTGCCAGCAGTCCCATGCCGTACAGGGGGTCTTTGACGAACACCGGGGAGCTGTTTTTT.

This chain connects TRBV28 to TRBJ2-2, with TRBD1 as a possible D gene (5 bases). V gave up 7 bases and J gave up 3 bases, with 12 bases separating them. Looked up from germline, CDR1 is MDHEN and CDR2 is SYDVKM. CDR3 length: 14 amino acids. DNA for the CDR3: TGTGCCAGCAAACATGGGGCTTACACCGGGGAGCTGTTTTTT. Translated: CASKHGAYTGELFF.

DNA for the CDR3: TGTGCCAGCAGTCGGGACAGGCGAGAGACCCAGTACTTC. This sequence encodes CASSRDRRETQYF. This chain connects TRBV28 to TRBJ2-5, with 8 bases fitting TRBD1. The CDR3 is 13 amino acids. CDR1 is MDHEN and CDR2 is SYDVKM in the germline V gene. V lost 5 bases to trimming and J lost 4 bases; unmatched junction nucleotides: 3.

The chain links TRBV5-5 to TRBJ1-3, with D possibly matching TRBD1 (6 bases). Trimming removed 2 bases at V and 0 bases at J, with 21 bases between. This CDR3 is 19 amino acids long. Germline assignment: CDR1 SGHKS and CDR2 YYEKEE (reference sequence). CDR3 amino acids: CASSFYLMGARPSGNTIYF. Here the CDR3 DNA reads TGTGCCAGCAGCTTTTATTTGATGGGGGCCAGGCCCTCTGGAAACACCATATATTTT. The whole variable domain, filled in from reference TRBV5-5 and TRBJ1-3, reads DAGVTQSPTHLIKTRGQQVTLRCSPISGHKSVSWYQQVLGQGPQFIFQYYEKEERGRGNFPDRFSARQFPNYSSELNVNALLLGDSALYLCASSFYLMGARPSGNTIYFGEGSWLTVV.

The chain recombines TRBV24-1 with TRBJ2-3, with a possible D match to TRBD1 (5 bases). The CDR3 is made up of 14 amino acids. Trimming stripped 5 bases from V and 4 bases from J, with 12 bases between. Germline CDR1 reads KGHDR; CDR2 reads SFDVKD. CDR3 amino acids: CATSVQGSADTQYF. The CDR3 DNA reads TGTGCCACCAGTGTTCAGGGATCCGCAGATACGCAGTATTTT.